This T cell receptor (beta chain) was recorded in a study of T cells in Graves' hyperthyroidism and ophthalmopathy. Template material for amplifying TCR beta CDR3 regions consisted of RNA transcripts. The primer set for the first-round RT-PCR of the TCR CDR3 was HTBI. TCRdb fed the multiplex PCR reads into MiXCR, producing one record per CDR3 protein. The profile shows about 500,000 distinct CDR3 sequences, 13% to 15% of them singletons. Patients counted as stable if ophthalmopathy did not develop within 18 months. Uncontrolled infections, other autoimmune diseases, pregnancy or lactation led to exclusion of patients. Diagnoses were established using clinical symptoms, serum thyroxine and TRAb, thyroid ultrasound and orbital computed tomography. 9 to 10 ml fresh peripheral blood yielded the PBMCs. In its sample, this clonotype was seen many times. Trimming removed 3 bases from V and 4 bases from J, with 16 bases in between. The germline CDR1 and CDR2 sequences are DFQATT and SNEGSKA (reference sequence). This CDR3 is built from 14 residues.

The V and J genes are TRBV20-1 and TRBJ2-7, with D tentatively TRBD2 (6 bases). The sample consisted of blood. The clonotype originates from a young woman with Graves' hyperthyroidism. CDR3 protein: CSASRLGSDYEQYV. The CDR3 DNA reads as TGCAGTGCTAGTAGACTAGGAAGTGATTACGAGCAGTACGTC.